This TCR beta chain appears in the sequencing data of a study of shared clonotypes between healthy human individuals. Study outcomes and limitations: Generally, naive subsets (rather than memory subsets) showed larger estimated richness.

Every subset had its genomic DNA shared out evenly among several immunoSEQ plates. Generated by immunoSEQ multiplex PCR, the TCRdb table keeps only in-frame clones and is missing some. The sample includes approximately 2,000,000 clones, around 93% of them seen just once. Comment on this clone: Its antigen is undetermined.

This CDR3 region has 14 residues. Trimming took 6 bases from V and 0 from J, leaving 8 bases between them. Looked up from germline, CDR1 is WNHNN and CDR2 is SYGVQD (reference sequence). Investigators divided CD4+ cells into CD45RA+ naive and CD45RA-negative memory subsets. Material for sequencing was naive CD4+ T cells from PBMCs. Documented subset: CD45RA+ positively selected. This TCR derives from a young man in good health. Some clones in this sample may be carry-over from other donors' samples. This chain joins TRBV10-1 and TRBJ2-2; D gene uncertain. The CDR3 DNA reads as TGCGCCAGCAGAAGGGCAACGAACACCGGGGAGCTGTTTTTT. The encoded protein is CASRRATNTGELFF.